The sequence of this T cell receptor (beta chain) was determined in a study of blood T cell repertoires in COVID-19. After removal of 0 bases from V and 0 bases from J, the junction contained 6 bases not matched to a gene. This CDR3 spans 19 amino acids. Germline V CDR1 and CDR2: MNHEY, SVGEGT. As originally analysed: Scientists estimated how many nucleated cells there were by amplifying reference gene primers. Generated by immunoSEQ multiplex PCR, the TCRdb table keeps only in-frame clones and is missing some. That table gives V, J and clone size, and the DNA gave D and trimming. The sample consists of more than 90,000 clones, roughly 79% of them appearing once.

Sequences were obtained from peripheral blood. This receptor was obtained from an elderly woman with acute or convalescent COVID-19. The gene calls are TRBV6-2 or TRBV6-3 and TRBJ2-7, with 15 bases matching TRBD2. CDR3 bases: TGTGCCAGCAGTTACTCAGGACTAGCGGGAGGGCCGGTCTCCTACGAGCAGTACTTC. Encoded protein: CASSYSGLAGGPVSYEQYF.